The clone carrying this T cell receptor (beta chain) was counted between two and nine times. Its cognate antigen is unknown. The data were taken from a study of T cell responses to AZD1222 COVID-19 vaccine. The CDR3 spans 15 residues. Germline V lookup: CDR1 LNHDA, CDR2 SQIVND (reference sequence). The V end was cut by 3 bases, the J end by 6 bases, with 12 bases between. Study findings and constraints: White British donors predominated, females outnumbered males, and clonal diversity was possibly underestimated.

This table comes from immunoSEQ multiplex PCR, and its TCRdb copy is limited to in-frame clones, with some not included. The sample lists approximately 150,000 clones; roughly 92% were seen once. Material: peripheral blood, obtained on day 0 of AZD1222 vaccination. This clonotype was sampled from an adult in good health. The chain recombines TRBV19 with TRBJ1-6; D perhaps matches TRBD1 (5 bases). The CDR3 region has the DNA TGTGCCAGTAGTATGCAACCAGACAGTAATTCACCCCTCCACTTT. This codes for CASSMQPDSNSPLHF.